This T cell receptor (beta chain) was recorded in a study of PD-1 blockade in classical Hodgkin lymphoma. General study findings and limits: There remain no defined causes for the repertoire differences, which possibly reflect disease activity or prior therapy. Relative to healthy donors, newly diagnosed patients reportedly had lower baseline TCR diversity, which was reported as lower still in relapsed/refractory patients.

About this clone: What it recognizes is unknown.

Some clones are missing from TCRdb's copy, which holds only in-frame ones; the method was immunoSEQ multiplex PCR. The sample yields approximately 25,000 clones, about 90% seen once. Germline CDR1 is MNHEY and CDR2 is SVGAGI. The CDR3 totals 13 residues. J was trimmed by 4 bases and V by 6 bases; bases with no gene match: 5. Stated time point: newly diagnosed, previously untreated cHL patient sample. The authors purified CD4+ T cells from thawed PBMCs by magnetic negative selection. For comparison, PBMCs from newly diagnosed, untreated classical Hodgkin lymphoma were used. This sequence originates from a human donor with classical Hodgkin lymphoma. The chain links TRBV6-5 to TRBJ1-2; 7 positions agree with TRBD1. The sequenced material came from CD4+ T cells from blood. CDR3: CASRGTGAYGYTF. The CDR3 DNA reads TGTGCCAGCAGGGGTACAGGGGCCTATGGCTACACCTTC.